Below, 30 T cell receptor beta chains from the same sample are listed, as sequenced in a study of PD-1 blockade in classical Hodgkin lymphoma. TCRdb's copy holds only in-frame clones and misses some; the assay was immunoSEQ multiplex PCR. The sample holds 10,000 to 15,000 clones, 80% seen once. Exposure to brentuximab vedotin varied, and each patient had relapsed following autologous stem cell transplantation. Sequencing was performed on peripheral blood mononuclear cells (PBMCs), taken at baseline. The receptors derive from a human donor with classical Hodgkin lymphoma.

This clone has more than one count but fewer than ten. The chain combines TRBV5-1 with TRBJ2-3; tentatively, D is TRBD2 (5 bases). V was cut by 2 bases and J by 4 bases, with 14 bases left in between. The CDR3 has 15 residues. Germline V lookup: CDR1 SGHRS, CDR2 YFSETQ. The CDR3 region has the DNA TGCGCCAGCAGCTTCGAGCGGCAGGCATCAGATACGCAGTATTTT. It encodes CASSFERQASDTQYF.

The chain recombines TRBV4-3 with TRBJ2-7; D possibly uses TRBD1 or TRBD2 (5 bases each). Trimming took off 0 bases at V and 6 bases at J, with 15 bases between the two ends. This CDR3 is 15 amino acids long. The germline CDR1 and CDR2 sequences are LGHNA and YSLEER. In nucleotides, the CDR3 is TGCGCCAGCAGCCAAGAAGGCGGAAGAGGGACCGAGCAGTACTTC. Its translation is CASSQEGGRGTEQYF.

This clone was seen once. The chain couples TRBV15 to TRBJ1-2; weak D call: TRBD1 (6 bases). This CDR3 region has 16 residues. V was trimmed by 0 bases and J by 4 bases, leaving 15 bases between them. The germline V gene has CDR1 LNHNV and CDR2 YYDKDF (reference sequence). CDR3 bases: TGTGCCACCAGCAGAGATAAGAGGCCAGGGGTCTATGGCTACACCTTC. This codes for CATSRDKRPGVYGYTF.

The DNA of the CDR3 is TGTGCCAGCAGTGCGGGGTACGCAAGGCATTTT. It yields the protein CASSAGYARHF. V is TRBV2 and J is TRBJ1-5; D remains ambiguous. The CDR3 is 11 residues long. V lost 4 bases and J 15 bases, leaving 13 bases between the germline ends. Germline V gives CDR1 SNHLY, CDR2 FYNNEI.

The chain carries TRBV19 and TRBJ1-2, with D tentatively TRBD1 (5 bases). CDR3 length: 13 residues. The V and J ends lost 3 bases and 6 bases respectively, with 11 bases between them. Germline V CDR1 and CDR2: LNHDA, SQIVND (reference sequence). DNA of the CDR3: TGTGCCAGTAGTATTCCCGGCAGGGATGGCTACACCTTC. Protein product: CASSIPGRDGYTF.

The gene calls are TRBV2 and TRBJ1-1; D is unresolved. Germline assignment: CDR1 SNHLY and CDR2 FYNNEI. This CDR3 is built from 12 residues. Deletions cut 7 bases from V and 1 base from J, with 7 bases between. The CDR3 loop is CASTQWNTEAFF. CDR3 DNA sequence: TGTGCCAGCACCCAGTGGAACACTGAAGCTTTCTTT.

The CDR3 DNA reads TGTGCCAGCAGCTTAGTGGCCCCGCCCCGACCTACTAACTATGGCTACACCTTC. Protein: CASSLVAPPRPTNYGYTF. This chain links TRBV11-3 with TRBJ1-2; no clear D. CDR1 is SGHNT, CDR2 YENEEA, per germline. The V and J ends lost 1 base and 0 bases respectively, with 18 bases between them. This CDR3 is built from 18 residues.

Written as DNA, the CDR3 is TGTGCCAGCAGCAAAGTGAGGGACTCCCCCTTTAGTGATAATTCACCCCTCCACTTT. Translating gives CASSKVRDSPFSDNSPLHF. This chain connects TRBV21-1 to TRBJ1-6. TRBV21-1 is reported as a pseudogene. This CDR3 region has 19 residues.

The chain uses TRBV5-1 and TRBJ1-4, with D possibly matching TRBD1 (6 bases). The V end was cut by 3 bases, the J end by 3 bases, with 9 bases between. CDR3 length: 14 amino acids. CDR1 and CDR2 from the germline V gene are SGHRS and YFSETQ. Written as DNA, the CDR3 is TGCGCCAGCAGCTACAGGGCGCCTAATGAAAAACTGTTTTTT. It translates to CASSYRAPNEKLFF.

The chain combines TRBV12-1 with TRBJ1-5; TRBD1, the D gene given by the table, was not confirmed from the DNA. TRBV12-1 is a recognized pseudogene. The CDR3 has 14 residues. The CDR3 region has the DNA TGTGCCAGCAGCTCCAGGGGGTGCAATCAGCCCCAGCATTTT. This sequence encodes CASSSRGCNQPQHF.

This clone was counted only a few times. The chain employs TRBV10-3 and TRBJ1-2; 7 bases fit TRBD1. Germline values: CDR1 ENHRY, CDR2 SYGVKD. The CDR3 length is 14 residues. Losses at the gene ends were 5 bases for V and 8 bases for J; bases not matched to a gene: 11. The CDR3 reads CAISHWDRGEGYTF. As DNA, the CDR3 is TGTGCCATCAGTCACTGGGACAGAGGGGAAGGCTACACCTTC.

The chain links TRBV27 to TRBJ1-4, with a weak D call TRBD1 (6 bases). Looked up from germline, CDR1 is MNHEY and CDR2 is SMNVEV (reference sequence). Trimming shortened V by 6 bases and J by 2 bases, and 13 bases separated the two germline ends. CDR3 size: 15 residues. CDR3 sequence reads: CASSRRGPTNEKLFF. DNA of the CDR3: TGTGCCAGCAGCCGCCGGGGGCCTACTAATGAAAAACTGTTTTTT.

The chain links TRBV4-3 to TRBJ2-1; the match to TRBD1 covers 8 bases. The junction had 12 bases not matched to a gene; V was cut back by 5 bases and J by 9 bases. Germline CDR1 is LGHNA and CDR2 is YSLEER. This CDR3 has 15 amino acids. In DNA, the CDR3 is TGCGCCAGCAGCTACACCGGGACAGGTCTGGGTGAGCAGTTCTTC. Protein sequence: CASSYTGTGLGEQFF.

The chain uses TRBV13 and TRBJ2-7, with 7 bases fitting TRBD2. The CDR3 extends over 12 amino acids. V shed 5 bases and J 9 bases; nucleotides not matched to a gene: 7. Germline CDR1 reads PRHDT; CDR2 reads FYEKMQ (reference sequence). This CDR3 reads CASSPSGVWQYF. The CDR3 nucleotides are TGTGCCAGCAGCCCTAGCGGAGTCTGGCAGTACTTC.

This chain links TRBV2 with TRBJ1-2; D is ambiguous. V was pared by 7 bases and J by 3 bases, with 9 bases between. The germline V gene encodes CDR1 SNHLY and CDR2 FYNNEI. This CDR3 comprises 12 residues. The CDR3 DNA reads as TGTGCCAGCAAAAAGGACCACTATGGCTACACCTTC. This translates into CASKKDHYGYTF.

This clone showed up just once. V usage is TRBV2 and J usage is TRBJ1-2; the D is unclear. Trimming shortened V by 2 bases and J by 5 bases, and 6 bases separated the two germline ends. The germline V gene encodes CDR1 SNHLY and CDR2 FYNNEI. The CDR3 covers 12 residues. Here the CDR3 DNA reads TGTGCCAGCAGTGAAACTCCGTATGGCTACACCTTC. Translating gives CASSETPYGYTF.

The genes are TRBV10-2 and TRBJ2-1; D is perhaps TRBD2 (6 bases). Germline CDR1 WSHSY, CDR2 SAAADI. Trimming took off 6 bases at V and 0 bases at J, with 12 bases between the two ends. This CDR3 spans 15 amino acids. The CDR3 sequence: CASRWTTSSYNEQFF. CDR3 in DNA: TGCGCCAGCAGATGGACTACCAGCTCCTACAATGAGCAGTTCTTC.

The chain combines TRBV4-3 with TRBJ2-1, with D possibly being TRBD1 (5 bases). The CDR3 spans 16 residues. In germline, CDR1 is LGHNA, CDR2 YSLEER. V was pared by 0 bases and J by 4 bases, with 13 bases between. The CDR3 sequence: CASSQDRGPPYNEQFF. CDR3 bases: TGCGCCAGCAGCCAAGATAGGGGTCCGCCATACAATGAGCAGTTCTTC.

The chain has TRBV7-2 and TRBJ2-1; D call uncertain. Trimming cost V 4 bases and J 3 bases, with 7 bases left between them. Germline CDR1 reads SGHTA; CDR2 reads FQGNSA. This CDR3 comprises 13 residues. CDR3: CASSSDYYNEQFF. CDR3 nucleotide sequence: TGTGCCAGCAGCTCGGATTACTACAATGAGCAGTTCTTC.

This clone appeared a single time. The genes are TRBV5-5 and TRBJ2-1; tentative D call: TRBD1 (5 bases). V lost 7 bases and J 5 bases, leaving 10 bases between the germline ends. The CDR3 is 12 amino acids. Per the germline V gene, CDR1 is SGHKS and CDR2 is YYEKEE (reference sequence). CDR3 in DNA: TGTGCCAGCCTACAACAGGACAATGAGCAGTTCTTC. This codes for CASLQQDNEQFF.

The chain is built from TRBV19 and TRBJ2-2; 9 bases line up with TRBD1. V shed 10 bases, J shed 5 bases, and the junction held 8 bases outside the gene matches. The CDR3 contains 14 residues. Germline loops: CDR1 LNHDA, CDR2 SQIVND (reference sequence). CDR3 loop: CATLGQGLTGELFF. The CDR3 DNA sequence: TGTGCCACCCTGGGACAGGGATTGACCGGGGAGCTGTTTTTT.

The chain has TRBV7-9 and TRBJ2-1; 11 bases match TRBD2. The germline V gene encodes CDR1 SEHNR and CDR2 FQNEAQ (reference sequence). Trimming removed 3 bases from V and 3 bases from J; junction bases left unmatched: 7. This CDR3 contains 17 residues. The DNA for the CDR3 is TGTGCCAGCAGCTTTAGCGGGGGGGTTCGACGCTACAATGAGCAGTTCTTC. Translating gives CASSFSGGVRRYNEQFF.

The CDR3 protein is CASSLDLTVVLRETQYF. Here the CDR3 DNA reads TGCGCCAGCAGCTTGGACCTGACAGTCGTTTTGAGGGAGACCCAGTACTTC. The V and J genes are TRBV5-1 and TRBJ2-5; tentative D call: TRBD1 (5 bases). Deletions cut 0 bases from V and 5 bases from J, with 20 bases between. The CDR3 runs 17 residues. Germline CDR1 SGHRS, CDR2 YFSETQ.

The V call is TRBV6-5, the J call TRBJ1-2; D is ambiguous. Trimming stripped 5 bases from V and 0 bases from J, with 13 bases between. CDR3 length: 15 residues. CDR1 MNHEY and CDR2 SVGAGI come from the germline V gene. The CDR3 DNA is TGTGCCAGCAGTCGCCGACTGATAGCTAACTATGGCTACACCTTC. It yields the protein CASSRRLIANYGYTF.

The rearrangement joins TRBV6-1 to TRBJ1-2, with TRBD1 as a possible D gene (5 bases). The V gene's germline CDR1 is MNHNS and CDR2 SASEGT. V lost 6 bases to trimming and J lost 2 bases, with 10 bases between them. This CDR3 comprises 13 residues. Here the CDR3 reads CASRRTPNYGYTF. CDR3 nucleotide sequence: TGTGCCAGCAGAAGGACACCCAACTATGGCTACACCTTC.

This clone counts as medium-sized. The chain is built from TRBV4-2 and TRBJ1-2; D possibly corresponds to TRBD1 (5 bases). Germline V CDR1 and CDR2: LGHNA, YNFKEQ. CDR3 size: 15 residues. V lost 4 bases, J lost 4 bases, and 16 bases lay in between. The CDR3 region is CASSPELQAVYGYTF. In DNA, the CDR3 is TGTGCCAGCAGCCCCGAGCTACAGGCCGTCTATGGCTACACCTTC.

The chain carries TRBV4-3 and TRBJ2-7; D is unresolved. V gave up 0 bases and J gave up 0 bases, with 12 bases separating them. The CDR3 runs 16 residues. Germline V lookup: CDR1 LGHNA, CDR2 YSLEER. CDR3 sequence (DNA): TGCGCCAGCAGCCAAGACGCCAGGCTGTGCTCCTACGAGCAGTACTTC. As protein: CASSQDARLCSYEQYF.

The chain recombines TRBV2 with TRBJ1-1, with unresolved D. This CDR3 has 15 residues. V lost 0 bases and J lost 6, with 14 bases in between. Germline CDR1 SNHLY, CDR2 FYNNEI. CDR3 sequence (DNA): TGTGCCAGCAGTGAAGCGCGGACCCTGTCTGCTGAAGCTTTCTTT. Its protein is CASSEARTLSAEAFF.

CDR3 sequence (DNA): TGTGCCAGCAGCTGGGACGACACCGGGGAGCTGTTTTTT. Translated: CASSWDDTGELFF. This chain links TRBV11-3 with TRBJ2-2; D possibly matches TRBD1 or TRBD2 (5 bases each). Germline CDR1 reads SGHNT; CDR2 reads YENEEA. The CDR3 is 13 residues long. With 4 bases removed from V and 3 bases from J, the gap between germline ends came to 6 bases.

The chain carries TRBV5-5 and TRBJ1-2; no clear D. CDR3 length: 15 amino acids. Trimming shortened V by 0 bases and J by 0 bases, and 9 bases separated the two germline ends. Per the germline V gene, CDR1 is SGHKS and CDR2 is YYEKEE (reference sequence). The CDR3 is CASSLATAANYGYTF. CDR3 DNA: TGTGCCAGCAGCTTGGCAACAGCGGCTAACTATGGCTACACCTTC. The full variable domain, its missing parts supplied by reference TRBV5-5 and TRBJ1-2, is DAGVTQSPTHLIKTRGQQVTLRCSPISGHKSVSWYQQVLGQGPQFIFQYYEKEERGRGNFPDRFSARQFPNYSSELNVNALLLGDSALYLCASSLATAANYGYTFGSGTRLTVV.